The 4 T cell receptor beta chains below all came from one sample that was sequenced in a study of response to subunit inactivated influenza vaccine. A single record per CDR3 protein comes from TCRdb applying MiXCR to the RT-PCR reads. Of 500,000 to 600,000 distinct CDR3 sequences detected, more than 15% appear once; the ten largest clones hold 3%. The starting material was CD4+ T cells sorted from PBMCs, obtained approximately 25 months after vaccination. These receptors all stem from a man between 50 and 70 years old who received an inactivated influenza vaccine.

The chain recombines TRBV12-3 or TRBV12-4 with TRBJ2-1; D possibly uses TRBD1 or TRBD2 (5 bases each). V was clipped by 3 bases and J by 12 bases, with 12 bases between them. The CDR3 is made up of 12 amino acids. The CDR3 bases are TGTGCCAGCAGTTTTGGGGACCGGGGGCAGTTCTTC. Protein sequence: CASSFGDRGQFF.

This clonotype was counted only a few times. The DNA for the CDR3 is TGCGCCAGCAGCTCGACCCTTGGCGGGGGAGTCTACAATGAGCAGTTCTTC. Encoded protein: CASSSTLGGGVYNEQFF. The chain couples TRBV5-1 to TRBJ2-1; 7 nucleotides match TRBD2. The CDR3 runs 17 residues. The V gene end was trimmed by 3 bases and the J gene end by 3 bases; junction bases not matched to a gene: 12. CDR1 and CDR2 (germline): SGHRS, YFSETQ.

The CDR3 loop reads CASSELLTGELFF. CDR3 nucleotides: TGTGCCAGCAGCGAGCTCCTCACCGGGGAGCTGTTTTTT. The chain couples TRBV6-6 to TRBJ2-2, with D unresolved. V shed 6 bases and J shed 4 bases, with 9 bases lying between them. Germline V gene sequence: CDR1 MNHNY, CDR2 SVGAGI (reference sequence). The CDR3 is 13 residues long.

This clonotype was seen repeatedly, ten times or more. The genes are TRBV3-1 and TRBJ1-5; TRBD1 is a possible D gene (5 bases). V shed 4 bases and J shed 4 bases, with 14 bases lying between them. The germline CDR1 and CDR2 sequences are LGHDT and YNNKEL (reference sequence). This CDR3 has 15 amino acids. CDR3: CASSPRWGGNQPQHF. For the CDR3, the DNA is TGTGCCAGCAGCCCCCGGTGGGGGGGAAATCAGCCCCAGCATTTT.